The 23 T cell receptor beta chains given below trace back to one sample, sequenced in a study of cytomegalovirus exposure and HLA in healthy donors. The PCR made use of 60 Vbeta and 13 Jbeta primers. Assay: immunoSEQ multiplex PCR; the TCRdb copy retains only in-frame clones and omits some. The data hold 110,000 to 150,000 clones, with approximately 84% observed a single time. The sequencing input was PBMCs. All receptors derive from an older woman in good health and CMV-seropositive.

The rearrangement joins TRBV25-1 to TRBJ2-1; 7 bases match TRBD2. Germline CDR1 and CDR2: MGHDK and SYGVNS. The trim removed 3 bases at V and 5 bases at J, leaving 4 bases unmatched. This CDR3 contains 14 residues. CDR3 sequence: CASSDLAENNEQFF. DNA for the CDR3: TGTGCCAGCAGTGATCTAGCGGAAAACAATGAGCAGTTCTTC.

The chain has TRBV10-3 and TRBJ1-2; 7 positions match TRBD1. Germline values: CDR1 ENHRY, CDR2 SYGVKD. V lost 10 bases and J lost 1; bases outside the gene matches: 3. The CDR3 loop spans 12 amino acids. The DNA for the CDR3 is TGTGCCAGCCGGGACAGTAACTATGGCTACACCTTC. It encodes CASRDSNYGYTF.

The gene calls are TRBV29-1 and TRBJ2-2; 7 bases align to TRBD1. Losses at the gene ends were 4 bases for V and 6 bases for J; bases not matched to a gene: 5. Germline-derived CDR1 and CDR2 are SQVTM and ANQGSEA. CDR3 length: 13 amino acids. CDR3 amino acids: CSVVTGSPGELFF. The CDR3 bases are TGCAGCGTTGTGACAGGGTCCCCCGGGGAGCTGTTTTTT.

The chain recombines TRBV11-3 with TRBJ1-2; possibly TRBD1 for D (5 bases). V lost 2 bases and J 6 bases, leaving 16 bases between the germline ends. The V gene's germline CDR1 is SGHNT and CDR2 YENEEA. CDR3 length: 15 amino acids. Here the CDR3 reads CASSLRGSRDNGYTF. CDR3 coding DNA: TGTGCCAGCAGCTTAAGGGGCTCCAGAGACAATGGCTACACCTTC.

The CDR3 region is CASSSYLGTVNNQPQHF. The CDR3 nucleotides are TGTGCCAGCAGTTCCTATCTCGGGACAGTCAACAATCAGCCCCAGCATTTT. J is TRBJ1-5 and V is TRBV28; the match to TRBD1 covers 7 bases. After removal of 4 bases from V and 3 bases from J, the junction contained 12 bases not matched to a gene. The CDR3 contains 17 residues. Germline lookup yields CDR1 MDHEN and CDR2 SYDVKM.

The chain couples TRBV14 to TRBJ1-1; 8 bases align to TRBD1. Germline V CDR1 and CDR2: SGHDN, FVKESK. V lost 4 bases and J lost 5; bases outside the gene matches: 9. This CDR3 is 15 amino acids long. In nucleotides, the CDR3 is TGTGCCAGCAGCCTCGTCAGGGGGCTGGAAACTGAAGCTTTCTTT. Translating gives CASSLVRGLETEAFF. The full variable domain, in which reference TRBV14 and TRBJ1-1 provide the parts outside the CDR3, is EAGVTQFPSHSVIEKGQTVTLRCDPISGHDNLYWYRRVMGKEIKFLLHFVKESKQDESGMPNNRFLAERTGGTYSTLKVQPAELEDSGVYFCASSLVRGLETEAFFGQGTRLTVV.

The chain has TRBV7-9 and TRBJ2-5, with TRBD1 identical over 10 bases. The CDR3 extends over 15 amino acids. Trimming at V came to 4 bases and at J to 5 bases, leaving 7 bases not matched to a gene. In germline, CDR1 is SEHNR, CDR2 FQNEAQ (reference sequence). CDR3: CASSYAGTGAETQYF. The CDR3 DNA is TGTGCCAGCAGCTATGCCGGGACAGGGGCTGAGACCCAGTACTTC. Full variable domain (rest looked up from reference TRBV7-9 and TRBJ2-5): DTGVSQNPRHKITKRGQNVTFRCDPISEHNRLYWYRQTLGQGPEFLTYFQNEAQLEKSRLLSDRFSAERPKGSFSTLEIQRTEQGDSAMYLCASSYAGTGAETQYFGPGTRLLVL.

The chain links TRBV4-3 to TRBJ2-7; TRBD1 agrees at 10 bases. V lost 0 bases to trimming and J lost 4 bases; unmatched junction nucleotides: 9. Germline V lookup: CDR1 LGHNA, CDR2 YSLEER. CDR3 length: 17 amino acids. This CDR3 reads CASSQELSGTGAYEQYF. The CDR3 nucleotides read TGCGCCAGCAGCCAAGAGCTCTCCGGGACAGGGGCATACGAGCAGTACTTC.

The gene calls are TRBV30 and TRBJ2-7; the match to TRBD2 covers 7 bases. This CDR3 is 14 amino acids long. Germline CDR1 GTSNPN, CDR2 SVGIG (reference sequence). J lost 0 bases, V lost 1 base, and 3 bases had no gene match. DNA for the CDR3: TGTGCCTGGAGTGAAGGCGGGAGCTCCTACGAGCAGTACTTC. As protein: CAWSEGGSSYEQYF.

The chain combines TRBV27 with TRBJ2-5; 13 bases are a match to TRBD2. The junction had 5 bases not matched to a gene; V was cut back by 6 bases and J by 4 bases. The CDR3 consists of 15 residues. Germline values: CDR1 MNHEY, CDR2 SMNVEV (reference sequence). The CDR3 reads CASRGGLAGRETQYF. As DNA, the CDR3 is TGTGCCAGCAGGGGGGGACTAGCGGGAAGAGAGACCCAGTACTTC.

Only a few counts were recorded for this clone. Other DNA variants within this sample encode the same CDR3. J is TRBJ2-2 and V is TRBV5-4, with a weak D call TRBD2 (6 bases). Trimming stripped 0 bases from V and 0 bases from J, with 9 bases between. CDR1 is SGHNT and CDR2 is YYREEE in the germline V gene (reference sequence). The CDR3 consists of 16 residues. This CDR3 is CASSLGGGTNTGELFF. In DNA form, the CDR3 reads TGTGCCAGCAGCTTGGGTGGAGGGACGAACACCGGGGAGCTGTTTTTT.

The CDR3: CAIREVNEQYF. CDR3 nucleotide sequence: TGTGCCATCAGAGAGGTTAACGAGCAGTACTTC. The V and J genes are TRBV10-3 and TRBJ2-7, with D unresolved. V was trimmed by 6 bases and J by 5 bases, leaving 8 bases between them. The V gene's germline CDR1 is ENHRY and CDR2 SYGVKD. The CDR3 loop spans 11 amino acids.

The chain recombines TRBV10-3 with TRBJ2-2; D perhaps matches TRBD2 (5 bases). This CDR3 has 15 amino acids. CDR1 and CDR2 (germline): ENHRY, SYGVKD. Trimming pared 2 bases from V and 4 bases from J, leaving 11 bases between. CDR3 DNA sequence: TGTGCCATCAGTGAGACCGGGATACCCACCGGGGAGCTGTTTTTT. Translating it yields CAISETGIPTGELFF.

This chain uses TRBV19 with TRBJ1-2, with 7 bases matching TRBD1. V was clipped by 11 bases and J by 4 bases; unmatched bases: 7. Germline V gives CDR1 LNHDA, CDR2 SQIVND (reference sequence). This CDR3 has 12 amino acids. In DNA, the CDR3 is TGTGCCTCCGGGAGACAGGGCTATGGCTACACCTTC. It is translated as CASGRQGYGYTF.

The chain carries TRBV28 and TRBJ2-7; a possible D gene is TRBD1 (5 bases). The germline gives CDR1 MDHEN, CDR2 SYDVKM. Trimming left V 6 bases short and J 3 bases short, with 15 bases between. This CDR3 region has 14 residues. The CDR3: CASRGAGLDYEQYF. The DNA for the CDR3 is TGTGCCAGCAGAGGGGCTGGCCTCGACTACGAGCAGTACTTC.

A note on this clone: This sample also contains other DNA sequences that code for the same CDR3. J is TRBJ1-5 and V is TRBV28; TRBD1 aligns across 9 bases. The CDR3 contains 15 residues. Losses at the gene ends were 6 bases for V and 4 bases for J; bases not matched to a gene: 7. In germline, CDR1 is MDHEN, CDR2 SYDVKM. The CDR3 nucleotides read TGTGCCAGCAGCTCGGGACAGGGCTGGAATCAGCCCCAGCATTTT. Amino acids: CASSSGQGWNQPQHF.

The rearrangement links TRBV7-9 to TRBJ2-7; D is possibly TRBD2 (5 bases). Germline CDR1 is SEHNR and CDR2 is FQNEAQ (reference sequence). V was pared by 4 bases and J by 2 bases, with 18 bases between. The CDR3 is 16 residues long. In nucleotides, the CDR3 is TGTGCCAGCAGCTACTCAAGCCTAGCCCCCACCTACGAGCAGTACTTC. It translates to CASSYSSLAPTYEQYF. Full variable domain (outside the CDR3, taken from reference TRBV7-9 and TRBJ2-7): DTGVSQNPRHKITKRGQNVTFRCDPISEHNRLYWYRQTLGQGPEFLTYFQNEAQLEKSRLLSDRFSAERPKGSFSTLEIQRTEQGDSAMYLCASSYSSLAPTYEQYFGPGTRLTVT.

The sample holds one count of this clone. The chain employs TRBV7-3 and TRBJ2-1, with 13 bases that match TRBD2. The V segment lost 5 bases and the J segment 9 bases; nucleotides outside the gene matches: 7. This CDR3 contains 15 residues. Per germline, CDR1 SGHTA and CDR2 FQGTGA. The chain's CDR3 is CASSPGLAGEGEQFF. In nucleotides, the CDR3 is TGTGCCAGCAGCCCCGGACTAGCGGGAGAGGGTGAGCAGTTCTTC.

This clone was observed once. This sequence joins TRBV5-6 and TRBJ1-2; 8 bases are shared with TRBD1. The germline V gene encodes CDR1 SGHDT and CDR2 YYEEEE. This CDR3 contains 16 residues. J gave up 4 bases and V 0 bases, and 8 bases lay outside the gene matches. CDR3 sequence reads: CASSLVVGQGIYGYTF. CDR3 bases: TGTGCCAGCAGCTTGGTCGTAGGACAGGGTATCTATGGCTACACCTTC.

The V gene is TRBV9, the J gene TRBJ1-2; TRBD1 is a possible D gene (5 bases). The V and J ends lost 0 bases and 5 bases respectively, with 11 bases between them. The CDR3 consists of 14 residues. The germline CDR1 and CDR2 sequences are SGDLS and YYNGEE. CDR3 DNA: TGTGCCAGCAGCGTAGTGACAGCCGATTATGGCTACACCTTC. It yields the protein CASSVVTADYGYTF.

The CDR3, as DNA: TGTGCCAGTAGTATAAGCGGAGCTGGCGACGAGCAGTACTTC. As protein: CASSISGAGDEQYF. The V and J genes are TRBV19 and TRBJ2-7; D may be TRBD2 (5 bases). Germline V gives CDR1 LNHDA, CDR2 SQIVND (reference sequence). This CDR3 contains 14 residues. V shed 2 bases and J shed 5 bases, with 13 bases lying between them.

The V call is TRBV28, the J call TRBJ2-1, with a weak D call TRBD2 (5 bases). Trimming shortened V by 3 bases and J by 0 bases, and 9 bases separated the two germline ends. This CDR3 has 15 amino acids. The germline V gene has CDR1 MDHEN and CDR2 SYDVKM. CDR3 region: CASSFRAVSYNEQFF. In DNA form, the CDR3 reads TGTGCCAGCAGTTTTAGAGCGGTCTCCTACAATGAGCAGTTCTTC.

This chain links TRBV30 with TRBJ2-1; TRBD1 agrees at 7 bases. In germline, CDR1 is GTSNPN, CDR2 SVGIG (reference sequence). CDR3 length: 12 residues. The ends lost 3 bases at V and 8 bases at J; junction bases unmatched: 4. The CDR3 loop reads CAWSRGTDEQFF. CDR3 DNA: TGTGCCTGGAGCAGGGGGACGGATGAGCAGTTCTTC.